What follows are 29 T cell receptor beta chains derived from one specimen sequenced in a study of shared clonotypes between healthy human individuals. Profiled with immunoSEQ multiplex PCR; TCRdb holds only in-frame clones, not every one. The table shows some 380,000 clones, with approximately 97% occurring only once. The material sequenced was memory CD8+ T cells sorted from blood. Subset specified: CD45RO+ cells pooled with CCR7-negative TemRA cells. These TCRs come from a man younger than 45 in good health.

The rearrangement joins TRBV29-1 to TRBJ1-2; TRBD1 aligns across 8 bases. Per the germline V gene, CDR1 is SQVTM and CDR2 is ANQGSEA. The CDR3 sequence is 13 residues long. The CDR3 sequence is CSVSPGQAYGYTF. The CDR3 bases are TGCAGTGTATCGCCGGGACAGGCATATGGCTACACCTTC.

This clone was observed a single time. The rearrangement links TRBV19 to TRBJ1-2; D is unclear. The ends were cut back, 11 bases at V and 6 bases at J, with 13 bases in the middle. In germline, CDR1 is LNHDA, CDR2 SQIVND (reference sequence). The length of the CDR3 is 11 residues. The CDR3 loop is CAYWPHDGYTF. The CDR3 coding sequence is TGTGCCTATTGGCCCCACGATGGCTACACCTTC.

This clone has a single count. The chain couples TRBV6-5 to TRBJ2-5; D is unclear. The V end was cut by 6 bases, the J end by 7 bases, with 15 bases between. CDR1 and CDR2 from the germline V gene are MNHEY and SVGAGI. This CDR3 region has 13 residues. CDR3 residues: CASSLTILGTQYF. CDR3 nucleotide sequence: TGTGCCAGCAGCCTGACCATCCTGGGGACCCAGTACTTC.

The chain links TRBV6-5 to TRBJ2-7; 7 bases agree with TRBD2. CDR1 and CDR2 (germline): MNHEY, SVGAGI. This CDR3 has 15 amino acids. J lost 3 bases, V lost 4 bases, and 9 bases had no gene match. Written as DNA, the CDR3 is TGTGCCAGCAGTTCCGCCGGGACTAATAGCTACGAGCAGTACTTC. Amino acid sequence: CASSSAGTNSYEQYF.

The V and J genes are TRBV15 and TRBJ2-2; D uncertain. Trimming cost V 7 bases and J 3 bases, with 9 bases left between them. Looked up from germline, CDR1 is LNHNV and CDR2 is YYDKDF (reference sequence). The CDR3 spans 13 residues. The CDR3 loop is CATKNPYTGELFF. The CDR3 DNA follows: TGTGCCACCAAGAACCCTTACACCGGGGAGCTGTTTTTT.

V is TRBV25-1 and J is TRBJ2-2; no reliable D call. The ends were cut back, 4 bases at V and 5 bases at J, with 8 bases in the middle. The CDR3 runs 13 residues. Germline V lookup: CDR1 MGHDK, CDR2 SYGVNS. The CDR3 spells CASSVWSTGELFF. The CDR3 DNA sequence: TGTGCCAGCAGTGTATGGAGTACCGGGGAGCTGTTTTTT.

The V gene is TRBV9, the J gene TRBJ2-7; 8 bases map to TRBD1. Germline CDR1 SGDLS, CDR2 YYNGEE. The CDR3 has 13 amino acids. The V segment lost 3 bases and the J segment 5 bases; nucleotides outside the gene matches: 4. Here the CDR3 reads CASSGRQGNEQYF. The DNA for the CDR3 is TGTGCCAGCAGCGGTCGACAGGGGAACGAGCAGTACTTC.

The chain recombines TRBV5-1 with TRBJ2-3, with 10 bases fitting TRBD1. V shed 1 base and J 4 bases; nucleotides not matched to a gene: 9. This CDR3 comprises 17 residues. The germline gives CDR1 SGHRS, CDR2 YFSETQ. The CDR3 bases are TGCGCCAGCAGCTTGAGCCAAACCGGGACAGGGGCAGATACGCAGTATTTT. It encodes CASSLSQTGTGADTQYF.

J is TRBJ2-6 and V is TRBV28, with D perhaps given as TRBD1 or TRBD2 (5 bases each). V was shortened by 7 bases and J by 0 bases, with 10 bases between the two germline ends. CDR1 and CDR2 from the germline V gene are MDHEN and SYDVKM. The CDR3 runs 15 residues. The chain's CDR3 is CASTWGNSGANVLTF. The CDR3 coding sequence is TGTGCCAGCACCTGGGGGAACTCTGGGGCCAACGTCCTGACTTTC.

This chain joins TRBV19 and TRBJ2-1; D remains unclear. V lost 3 bases and J 4 bases, leaving 13 bases between the germline ends. The length of the CDR3 is 15 residues. Germline CDR1 reads LNHDA; CDR2 reads SQIVND (reference sequence). DNA of the CDR3: TGTGCCAGTAGTATCTCGTATACGGTTTACAATGAGCAGTTCTTC. Encoded protein: CASSISYTVYNEQFF.

This clone was observed once. The chain recombines TRBV11-3 with TRBJ1-2; 9 nucleotides agree with TRBD1. The germline gives CDR1 SGHNT, CDR2 YENEEA. The CDR3 is 15 residues long. V lost 5 bases, J lost 5 bases, and 9 bases stayed unmatched. DNA of the CDR3: TGTGCCAGCAGCGCCTTGGGACAGGGATCTTATGGCTACACCTTC. Translating gives CASSALGQGSYGYTF.

This clone is a singleton in its sample. The rearrangement joins TRBV7-3 to TRBJ2-2; 8 nucleotides match TRBD2. The CDR3 consists of 15 residues. The germline V gene encodes CDR1 SGHTA and CDR2 FQGTGA. After removal of 3 bases from V and 3 bases from J, the junction contained 3 bases not matched to a gene. For the CDR3, the DNA is TGTGCCAGCAGCTTGAGCGGGAGTCACACCGGGGAGCTGTTTTTT. Protein product: CASSLSGSHTGELFF.

This chain links TRBV7-9 with TRBJ2-7, with D maybe TRBD1 (5 bases). The CDR3 contains 16 residues. Trimming took 2 bases from V and 0 from J, leaving 14 bases between them. CDR1 and CDR2 from the germline V gene are SEHNR and FQNEAQ (reference sequence). The CDR3 loop is CASSLWTPAISYEQYF. CDR3 DNA sequence: TGTGCCAGCAGCTTATGGACACCCGCTATCTCCTACGAGCAGTACTTC.

This clone has just one count. This sequence joins TRBV9 and TRBJ1-1, with TRBD1 identical over 7 bases. This CDR3 has 13 amino acids. Unmatched junction bases numbered 3, after V lost 0 bases and J lost 7 bases. Germline lookup yields CDR1 SGDLS and CDR2 YYNGEE. The CDR3, as DNA: TGTGCCAGCAGCGTAGAGGCAGGGGGTGAAGCTTTCTTT. It translates to CASSVEAGGEAFF.

The rearrangement joins TRBV7-2 to TRBJ2-7, with 7 bases identical to TRBD1. Trimming cost V 4 bases and J 7 bases; bases outside gene matches: 4. Looked up from germline, CDR1 is SGHTA and CDR2 is FQGNSA. This CDR3 is built from 12 residues. CDR3 DNA sequence: TGTGCCAGCAGCTCGGACAGGTGGGAGCAGTACTTC. Translating it yields CASSSDRWEQYF.

The chain uses TRBV7-9 and TRBJ1-4, with a possible D match to TRBD1 (5 bases). The V gene lost 5 bases and the J gene lost 5 bases, with 12 bases spanning the gap. Germline V gene sequence: CDR1 SEHNR, CDR2 FQNEAQ (reference sequence). CDR3 length: 14 residues. The CDR3 nucleotides are TGTGCCAGCAGCCCGGGGGGGAAGAATGAAAAACTGTTTTTT. It yields the protein CASSPGGKNEKLFF.

This chain connects TRBV19 to TRBJ2-7, with D hard to call. V lost 6 bases and J 4 bases, leaving 10 bases between the germline ends. Per germline, CDR1 LNHDA and CDR2 SQIVND (reference sequence). The CDR3 is 12 residues long. CDR3 sequence reads: CASRGGGYEQYF. The CDR3 DNA sequence: TGTGCCAGTAGGGGTGGTGGTTACGAGCAGTACTTC.

This clone was observed a single time. The chain joins TRBV2 to TRBJ1-2, with 7 bases aligning to TRBD1. Trimming at V came to 4 bases and at J to 0 bases, leaving 2 bases not matched to a gene. The CDR3 runs to 14 residues. Germline loops: CDR1 SNHLY, CDR2 FYNNEI. The CDR3 region is CASSVQGANYGYTF. DNA for the CDR3: TGTGCCAGCAGTGTGCAGGGGGCTAACTATGGCTACACCTTC.

The chain couples TRBV6-5 to TRBJ2-3; no definite D call. This CDR3 spans 13 amino acids. Germline V gene sequence: CDR1 MNHEY, CDR2 SVGAGI. Deletions cut 4 bases from V and 2 bases from J, with 7 bases between. CDR3 bases: TGTGCCAGCAGTTCCCCCTTCACAGATACGCAGTATTTT. Its protein product is CASSSPFTDTQYF.

V and J are TRBV6-1 and TRBJ2-5; the D is unclear. Per germline, CDR1 MNHNS and CDR2 SASEGT. CDR3 size: 11 residues. Deletions cut 7 bases from V and 6 bases from J, with 9 bases between. The CDR3 reads CASTRYQTQYF. CDR3 sequence (DNA): TGTGCCAGCACGAGGTACCAGACCCAGTACTTC.

The V gene is TRBV19, the J gene TRBJ1-5, with a weak D call TRBD1 (5 bases). CDR3 length: 15 amino acids. V was clipped by 3 bases and J by 2 bases, with 11 bases between them. The V gene's germline CDR1 is LNHDA and CDR2 SQIVND (reference sequence). The CDR3 bases are TGTGCCAGTAGTATTCTTCAGGGAGGCAATCAGCCCCAGCATTTT. Translated: CASSILQGGNQPQHF.

V usage is TRBV4-2 and J usage is TRBJ2-1; no firm D call. Germline V gene lookup returns CDR1 LGHNA and CDR2 YNFKEQ. The CDR3 extends over 13 amino acids. With 0 bases removed from V and 8 bases from J, the gap between germline ends came to 8 bases. The DNA of the CDR3 is TGTGCCAGCAGCCAAGAAAGGACGTATGAGCAGTTCTTC. Encoded protein: CASSQERTYEQFF.

Regarding this clone: This sample includes further DNA sequences coding for the same CDR3. The rearrangement joins TRBV5-1 to TRBJ1-1; 7 bases map to TRBD1. The CDR3 is 14 residues long. Germline assignment: CDR1 SGHRS and CDR2 YFSETQ. With 3 bases clipped from V and 1 base from J, the junction kept 3 bases outside the gene matches. CDR3 amino acids: CASSSRTGNTEAFF. The CDR3 nucleotides are TGCGCCAGCAGCTCCCGGACAGGGAACACTGAAGCTTTCTTT.

A note on this clone: This CDR3 is also generated by other DNA sequences in the sample. The chain has TRBV14 and TRBJ1-2; D gene unclear. This CDR3 contains 13 residues. Germline V gene data show CDR1 as SGHDN and CDR2 as FVKESK. V was shortened by 1 base and J by 4 bases, with 7 bases between the two germline ends. In DNA, the CDR3 is TGTGCCAGCAGCCAAGGAAGAACCTATGGCTACACCTTC. Encoded protein: CASSQGRTYGYTF. The full variable domain, rest sourced from reference TRBV14 and TRBJ1-2, is EAGVTQFPSHSVIEKGQTVTLRCDPISGHDNLYWYRRVMGKEIKFLLHFVKESKQDESGMPNNRFLAERTGGTYSTLKVQPAELEDSGVYFCASSQGRTYGYTFGSGTRLTVV.

The chain is built from TRBV5-4 and TRBJ2-7; the D gene is possibly TRBD2 (7 bases). The CDR3 sequence is 15 residues long. V was pared by 4 bases and J by 5 bases, with 19 bases between. Germline V lookup: CDR1 SGHNT, CDR2 YYREEE (reference sequence). CDR3 residues: CASSTLKGGVNEQYF. CDR3 coding DNA: TGTGCCAGCAGCACCTTGAAAGGGGGGGTAAACGAGCAGTACTTC.

This chain uses TRBV5-4 with TRBJ2-3; possible D gene TRBD1, 5 bases. V was clipped by 4 bases and J by 10 bases, with 19 bases between them. There are 14 residues in the CDR3. Germline V gene sequence: CDR1 SGHNT, CDR2 YYREEE (reference sequence). CDR3 residues: CASSPGQGGEAQYF. Written as DNA, the CDR3 is TGTGCCAGCAGCCCCGGGCAGGGCGGAGAAGCGCAGTATTTT.

This rearrangement joins TRBV4-2 to TRBJ1-1; the D is unclear. Germline values: CDR1 LGHNA, CDR2 YNFKEQ. Trimming left V 4 bases short and J 3 bases short, with 12 bases between. CDR3 size: 14 residues. The CDR3 coding sequence is TGTGCCAGCAGCCCTGTTGGGGAGGACACTGAAGCTTTCTTT. This translates into CASSPVGEDTEAFF.

This clone was detected once. This chain joins TRBV11-2 and TRBJ2-5; no definite D call. This CDR3 contains 16 residues. Trimming took off 3 bases at V and 1 base at J, with 15 bases between the two ends. Germline CDR1 and CDR2: SGHAT and FQNNGV. Here the CDR3 DNA reads TGTGCCAGCAGCTTCCCACGAGGCAGAGCCCAAGAGACCCAGTACTTC. Its translation: CASSFPRGRAQETQYF.

V gene TRBV30 combines with J gene TRBJ2-3; D is tentatively TRBD1 or TRBD2 (5 bases each). There are 13 residues in the CDR3. From germline, CDR1 is GTSNPN and CDR2 SVGIG (reference sequence). V lost 5 bases, J lost 1 base, and 10 bases lay in between. The CDR3, as DNA: TGTGCCTGGTACGGGACGGGCACAGATACGCAGTATTTT. Protein: CAWYGTGTDTQYF.